A selection of T cell receptor beta chains follows, all from one sample in a study of OX40 agonist ivuxolimab in advanced cancers. Assay used: immunoSEQ multiplex PCR; TCRdb lists only in-frame clones, some missing. The table includes 25,000 to 35,000 clones, approximately 84% detected once. The sequenced sample was CD4+ or CD8+ T cells sorted from blood, obtained in a trial of the OX40 agonist ivuxolimab. These receptors were collected from an adult with an advanced solid tumor such as melanoma, head and neck, liver or kidney cancer. Both conserved end residues are part of each CDR3. Fields, in order: CDR3 length, V gene, D gene, clone size, J gene, CDR3 DNA, CDR3 protein. A D gene is named only where the DNA matches it firmly. Rows give clone size only sometimes, using once, few, many, or a class for an expanded clone.

12	TRBV7-8	NA	NA	TRBJ2-1	TGTGCCGGGGGGCGCACCTACAATGAGCAGTTCTTC	CAGGRTYNEQFF
13	TRBV19	NA	NA	TRBJ1-1	TGTGCCAGTAGTGAGGGGATGAACACTGAAGCTTTCTTT	CASSEGMNTEAFF
11	TRBV11-2	NA	once	TRBJ2-7	TGTGCCAGCAGAGAGGGTTACGAGCAGTACTTC	CASREGYEQYF
15	TRBV5-4	NA	NA	TRBJ2-3	TGTGCCAGCAGCCTACGGCTAGCAGGTAGAGATACGCAGTATTTT	CASSLRLAGRDTQYF
13	TRBV11-2	NA	once	TRBJ2-1	TGTGCCAGCAGCCCCCCCTCCTACAATGAGCAGTTCTTC	CASSPPSYNEQFF
13	TRBV21-1	NA	NA	TRBJ1-4	TGTGCCAGCAGCAAAGCAGCTCCGACCTTCCTGTTTTTT	CASSKAAPTFLFF
14	TRBV4-3	NA	NA	TRBJ1-1	TGCGCCAGCAGCCGAGGGGGTATTGGGACTGAAGCTTTCTTT	CASSRGGIGTEAFF
12	TRBV4-2	NA	NA	TRBJ2-3	TGTGCCAGCAGCCAAGAAGTAGATACGCAGTATTTT	CASSQEVDTQYF
13	TRBV19	NA	NA	TRBJ2-7	TGTGCCAGTAGTACTTCGACAGTCTACGAGCAGTACTTC	CASSTSTVYEQYF
15	TRBV5-6	TRBD1	NA	TRBJ1-6	TGTGCCAGCAGCTCCGACAGGGTCTATATGTCACCCCTCCACTTT	CASSSDRVYMSPLHF
13	TRBV6-6	NA	NA	TRBJ2-4	TGTGCCAGCAGTCCCCCCGGGCCAAACATTCAGTACTTC	CASSPPGPNIQYF
18	TRBV28	NA	NA	TRBJ2-1	TGTGCCAGCAGTCCCGACACCCTCAGGGGCACCACCTACAATGAGCAGTTCTTC	CASSPDTLRGTTYNEQFF
15	TRBV13	TRBD2	NA	TRBJ2-1	TGTGCCAGCAGCTTAGTAGCGGGAGCCTACAATGAGCAGTTCTTC	CASSLVAGAYNEQFF
18	TRBV7-9	TRBD2	NA	TRBJ2-1	TGTGCCAGCAGCGGAGGGACTAGCGGGAGTTCTTGGGACAATGAGCAGTTCTTC	CASSGGTSGSSWDNEQFF
16	TRBV19	NA	few	TRBJ2-1	TGTGCCAGTAACCTCGGGGCGACGAGCTCCTACAATGAGCAGTTCTTC	CASNLGATSSYNEQFF
16	TRBV11-2	TRBD1	NA	TRBJ2-5	TGTGCCAGCAGCTTGTGGTTGGGACAGGGAGAAGAGACCCAGTACTTC	CASSLWLGQGEETQYF
15	TRBV6-1	NA	NA	TRBJ2-3	TGTGCCAGCAGTGAAGCCTTAGGGGTGGCAGATACGCAGTATTTT	CASSEALGVADTQYF
14	TRBV27	TRBD2	NA	TRBJ2-7	TGTGCCAGCAGCCCCGGGACTAGCGGATACGAGCAGTACTTC	CASSPGTSGYEQYF
15	TRBV28	NA	once	TRBJ2-7	TGTGCCAGCAGAGGGGGGACCGATTTGGACTACGAGCAGTACTTC	CASRGGTDLDYEQYF
16	TRBV4-3	NA	NA	TRBJ1-4	TGCGCCAGCAGCCAAGATTCAAGTCCGGCGGGTGAAAAACTGTTTTTT	CASSQDSSPAGEKLFF
15	TRBV7-6	NA	few	TRBJ1-6	TGTGCCAGCAGCTTAGAGAGGAGGTCTAATTCACCCCTCCACTTT	CASSLERRSNSPLHF
15	TRBV4-1	TRBD2	NA	TRBJ2-3	TGCGCCAGCAGCCAAGGACTAGCGGGCGGAAATACGCAGTATTTT	CASSQGLAGGNTQYF
18	TRBV12-5	NA	NA	TRBJ1-5	TGTGCTAGTGGTTTGGTACCGGGACAAGAGCTTACTTATCAGCCCCAGCATTTT	CASGLVPGQELTYQPQHF
14	TRBV11-2	NA	few	TRBJ2-2	TGTGCCAGCAGCTACCGGACGGTCTCCGGGGAGCTGTTTTTT	CASSYRTVSGELFF
16	TRBV2	TRBD2	NA	TRBJ2-2	TGTGCCAGCAGTGGCCTAGCGGGTTCCGACACCGGGGAGCTGTTTTTT	CASSGLAGSDTGELFF
14	TRBV5-3	TRBD1	NA	TRBJ2-7	TGTGCCAGCAGCTTGGGACAGTATTCCTACGAGCAGTACTTC	CASSLGQYSYEQYF
15	TRBV11-1	NA	NA	TRBJ2-7	TGTGCCAGCAGCTTATTCGGGGGACCGTCCTACGAGCAGTACTTC	CASSLFGGPSYEQYF
14	TRBV9	NA	NA	TRBJ2-7	TGTGCCAGCAGCGTAGACAGATACTCCTACGAGCAGTACTTC	CASSVDRYSYEQYF
13	TRBV6-1	NA	NA	TRBJ1-5	TGTGCCAGCCAAGGGTTTAGCAATCAGCCCCAGCATTTT	CASQGFSNQPQHF
16	TRBV13	TRBD2	NA	TRBJ2-7	TGTGCCAGCAGCCAACTACTCAGCGGGGCGACCTACGAGCAGTACTTC	CASSQLLSGATYEQYF
15	TRBV9	NA	few	TRBJ2-7	TGTGCCAGCAGCGTGGACGGGGGAAACTCCTACGAGCAGTACTTC	CASSVDGGNSYEQYF
14	TRBV5-6	NA	once	TRBJ2-7	TGTGCCAGCAGCAGCTACCGGGACCTCTACGAGCAGTACTTC	CASSSYRDLYEQYF
14	TRBV6-8	TRBD2	NA	TRBJ2-2	TGTGCCAGGGGGGGAGCGGGGGGTCGAGGGGAGCTGTTTTTT	CARGGAGGRGELFF
16	TRBV5-3	TRBD2	NA	TRBJ2-7	TGTGCCAGAAGCTTGGAACGCGGGGGGAGCTCCTACGAGCAGTACTTC	CARSLERGGSSYEQYF
11	TRBV11-2	NA	NA	TRBJ2-2	TGTGCCAGCAGCCCGGCCGGGGAGCTGTTTTTT	CASSPAGELFF
14	TRBV7-8	NA	once	TRBJ2-1	TGTGCCAGCAGCTTGACACCGGCGTACAATGAGCAGTTCTTC	CASSLTPAYNEQFF
15	TRBV7-9	NA	NA	TRBJ1-2	TGTGCCAGCAGCTTAACGGGCCCGGAAAACTATGGCTACACCTTC	CASSLTGPENYGYTF
11	TRBV29-1	NA	few	TRBJ1-1	TGCAGCGTTCTTTTTAACACTGAAGCTTTCTTT	CSVLFNTEAFF